A selection of T cell receptor beta chains follows, all from one sample in a study of post-analysis software for immune sequencing data. TCRdb re-called the PCR reads with MiXCR, one entry per CDR3 protein. This sample has some 890,000 distinct CDR3 sequences; roughly 50% occur once, and the top ten carry under 6%. Sample: blood. These receptors originate from a girl between 10 and 17 years old with multiple sclerosis. CDR3s include the opening cysteine and the closing phenylalanine or tryptophan. Each record gives: D gene, clone size, J gene, V gene, CDR3 protein, CDR3 DNA. D genes are given only for firm matches. A clone size is listed for some rows: how often the clone was seen (once, few, many), or a class if it is expanded.

.,.,TRBJ2-5,TRBV7-9,CASSPGLPQETQYF,TGTGCCAGCAGCCCGGGACTCCCCCAAGAGACCCAGTACTTC
.,.,TRBJ1-2,TRBV5-1,CASSPQQGPGYGYTF,TGCGCCAGCAGCCCACAACAGGGCCCGGGGTATGGCTACACCTTC
TRBD1,few,TRBJ2-1,TRBV6-5,CASSHTGATRNEQFF,TGTGCCAGCAGCCACACAGGGGCTACTCGGAATGAGCAGTTCTTC
TRBD2,.,TRBJ2-5,TRBV11-1,CASSPRSRLAGSQPPQGTQYF,TGTGCCAGCAGCCCCAGATCGAGACTAGCGGGATCCCAGCCACCCCAGGGGACCCAGTACTTC
TRBD2,few,TRBJ2-5,TRBV20-1,CSANPAGGSETQYF,TGCAGTGCCAATCCAGCGGGAGGTAGTGAGACCCAGTACTTC
TRBD1,few,TRBJ2-1,TRBV29-1,CSVGTGYSNEQFF,TGCAGCGTTGGGACAGGGTACTCCAATGAGCAGTTCTTC
.,.,TRBJ2-7,TRBV6-5,CASSQPGQSYEQYF,TGTGCCAGCAGCCAACCGGGACAATCCTACGAGCAGTACTTC
.,.,TRBJ1-4,TRBV2,CASRKGGGAEKLFF,TGTGCCAGCAGAAAGGGGGGTGGGGCGGAAAAACTGTTTTTT
.,.,TRBJ2-7,TRBV5-1,CASSGRMGGSYEQYF,TGCGCCAGCAGCGGGCGGATGGGGGGCTCCTACGAGCAGTACTTC
.,.,TRBJ2-4,TRBV20-1,CSARNRVVGAKNIQYF,TGCAGTGCTAGAAACAGGGTGGTAGGGGCCAAAAACATTCAGTACTTC
.,.,TRBJ1-2,TRBV20-1,CSASSASNYGYTF,TGCAGTGCTAGCTCCGCTTCTAACTATGGCTACACCTTC
TRBD1,.,TRBJ2-1,TRBV6-5,CASSKTGGSYNEQFF,TGTGCCAGCAGTAAGACAGGGGGTTCCTACAATGAGCAGTTCTTC
.,.,TRBJ2-1,TRBV5-1,CASSFSGGNEQFF,TGTGCCAGCAGCTTCTCTGGAGGCAATGAGCAGTTCTTC
.,.,TRBJ2-1,TRBV28,CASSLDVWGIGDEQFF,TGTGCCAGCAGTTTAGACGTGTGGGGCATTGGGGATGAGCAGTTCTTC
TRBD2,.,TRBJ2-3,TRBV2,CASSEGTSGMVTDTQYF,TGTGCCAGCAGTGAAGGGACTAGCGGGATGGTCACAGATACGCAGTATTTT
.,.,TRBJ2-4,TRBV10-3,CAISEFQDRSTEGVAKNIQYF,TGTGCCATCAGTGAGTTTCAAGACAGGTCGACCGAGGGGGTTGCCAAAAACATTCAGTACTTC
.,.,TRBJ1-4,TRBV3-1,CASSQGVVEKLFF,TGTGCCAGCAGCCAAGGGGTGGTCGAGAAACTGTTTTTT
.,once,TRBJ1-4,TRBV7-8,CASSLGGPEKLFF,TGTGCCAGCAGCTTAGGGGGGCCTGAAAAACTGTTTTTT
.,.,TRBJ1-6,TRBV28,CASRGRVTNSPLHF,TGTGCCAGCAGAGGCCGGGTAACCAATTCACCCCTCCACTTT
.,.,TRBJ2-5,TRBV15,CATSRAAGETQYF,TGTGCCACCAGCAGAGCCGCGGGAGAGACCCAGTACTTC
.,.,TRBJ2-7,TRBV5-8,CACSFTGTALYEQYF,TGTGCCTGCAGCTTTACCGGGACGGCACTTTACGAGCAGTACTTC
TRBD2,once,TRBJ2-3,TRBV14,CASSQPGLSTDTQYF,TGTGCCAGCAGCCAGCCGGGACTATCCACAGATACGCAGTATTTT
.,.,TRBJ1-1,TRBV7-9,CASSLARAGNTEAFF,TGTGCCAGTAGCTTAGCGCGTGCGGGAAACACTGAAGCTTTCTTT
.,few,TRBJ1-2,TRBV7-9,CASSDEYRANYGYTF,TGTGCCAGCAGCGACGAATACAGAGCTAACTATGGCTACACCTTC
TRBD2,.,TRBJ2-7,TRBV5-1,CASSLGLAGATSYEQYF,TGCGCCAGCAGCTTGGGACTAGCGGGGGCGACCTCCTACGAGCAGTACTTC
TRBD1,few,TRBJ2-6,TRBV10-3,CAISKDRGKTNVLTF,TGTGCCATCAGTAAAGACAGGGGGAAAACCAACGTCCTGACTTTC
.,.,TRBJ2-3,TRBV30,CAWSDGAGTDTQYF,TGTGCCTGGAGTGACGGCGCTGGCACAGATACGCAGTATTTT
.,.,TRBJ2-7,TRBV30,CAWSVWAGSSYEQYF,TGTGCCTGGAGTGTATGGGCAGGAAGCTCCTACGAGCAGTACTTC
TRBD2,.,TRBJ2-7,TRBV20-1,CSARRSTSGYEQYF,TGCAGTGCTAGAAGGTCGACTAGCGGCTACGAGCAGTACTTC
.,few,TRBJ1-2,TRBV4-1,CASSLSDSLPNYGYTF,TGCGCCAGCAGCCTTTCCGACAGTCTCCCTAACTATGGCTACACCTTC
TRBD1,few,TRBJ2-7,TRBV20-1,CSAVPGTGAYEQYF,TGCAGTGCAGTGCCCGGGACAGGGGCCTACGAGCAGTACTTC
.,.,TRBJ2-5,TRBV7-9,CASSSTDGQETQYF,TGTGCCAGCAGCTCGACGGACGGACAAGAGACCCAGTACTTC
.,.,TRBJ2-3,TRBV6-5,CASSLGWSSTGTQYF,TGTGCCAGCAGCCTCGGATGGTCTAGCACAGGTACGCAGTATTTT
TRBD1,.,TRBJ1-2,TRBV7-3,CASTKQGTDYGYTF,TGTGCCAGCACCAAACAGGGGACGGACTATGGCTACACCTTC
.,.,TRBJ2-2,TRBV5-5,CASSLQGRDTGELFF,TGTGCCAGCAGCTTGCAGGGGCGGGACACCGGGGAGCTGTTTTTT
.,.,TRBJ2-1,TRBV5-6,CASSLVSGLVYNEQFF,TGTGCCAGCAGCTTGGTCTCGGGACTGGTCTACAATGAGCAGTTCTTC
TRBD1,few,TRBJ1-2,TRBV27,CASSPRTGGDNYGYTF,TGTGCCAGCAGCCCGAGGACAGGGGGAGATAACTATGGCTACACCTTC
TRBD1,.,TRBJ1-2,TRBV15,CATSGTWTGGNYGHTF,TGTGCCACCAGCGGAACGTGGACAGGGGGCAACTATGGCCACACCTTC
TRBD2,.,TRBJ2-1,TRBV7-3,CASSLGGGLAGESWYNEQFF,TGTGCCAGCAGCTTAGGGGGGGGACTAGCGGGAGAAAGCTGGTACAATGAGCAGTTCTTC
.,.,TRBJ2-3,TRBV7-9,CASSLGTHTSKDTQYF,TGTGCCAGCAGCTTAGGGACACATACCTCGAAAGATACGCAGTATTTT
TRBD1,few,TRBJ1-6,TRBV5-1,CASSLGQGASSPLHF,TGCGCCAGCAGCTTGGGACAGGGGGCTTCTTCACCCCTCCACTTT
.,.,TRBJ2-2,TRBV5-1,CASSLAVRQNTGELFF,TGCGCCAGCAGCTTGGCGGTCCGACAGAACACCGGGGAGCTGTTTTTT